These 5 T cell receptor beta chains originate from one sample sequenced in a study of T cell responses to AZD1222 COVID-19 vaccine. Measured with immunoSEQ multiplex PCR; TCRdb has only the in-frame clones, and not every one. This sample carries around 170,000 clones, 75% to 95% of them seen once, and the ten largest clones take roughly 1.6%. Sequencing used peripheral blood, obtained on day 0 of AZD1222 vaccination. These receptors were obtained from an adult in good health.

Worth noting for this clone: The sample holds other DNA sequences that translate to the same CDR3. This chain connects TRBV29-1 to TRBJ2-7; TRBD1 aligns across 9 bases. The CDR3 contains 13 residues. The germline V gene has CDR1 SQVTM and CDR2 ANQGSEA. Losses at the gene ends were 7 bases for V and 5 bases for J; bases not matched to a gene: 9. The CDR3 protein is CSGGTGTGNEQYF. In DNA form, the CDR3 reads TGCAGCGGGGGAACCGGGACAGGGAACGAGCAGTACTTC.

V usage is TRBV7-2 and J usage is TRBJ2-7; D may match TRBD1 or TRBD2 (6 bases each). V lost 1 base and J lost 2, with 18 bases in between. The length of the CDR3 is 17 residues. CDR1 and CDR2 (germline): SGHTA, FQGNSA. Written as DNA, the CDR3 is TGTGCCAGCAGCTTAGGTGTTTCGGGGGCGAATACCTACGAGCAGTACTTC. Protein product: CASSLGVSGANTYEQYF.

The V call is TRBV5-1, the J call TRBJ1-1, with a possible D match to TRBD1 (5 bases). Germline values: CDR1 SGHRS, CDR2 YFSETQ. CDR3 length: 14 amino acids. The ends were cut back, 0 bases at V and 5 bases at J, with 11 bases in the middle. CDR3 protein: CASSLGGSLTEAFF. DNA for the CDR3: TGCGCCAGCAGCTTGGGGGGCAGTCTAACTGAAGCTTTCTTT.

The V and J genes are TRBV6-1 and TRBJ1-1, with D possibly being TRBD1 (5 bases). The CDR3 is 16 amino acids. The germline V and J ends were trimmed by 3 bases and 1 base, with 15 bases remaining between them. Germline V gene sequence: CDR1 MNHNS, CDR2 SASEGT. The CDR3 DNA reads TGTGCCAGCAGTGATCGTGGCAGGGCGGCGAACACTGAAGCTTTCTTT. Translation: CASSDRGRAANTEAFF.

The chain links TRBV19 to TRBJ1-2; D call uncertain. The V end lost 4 bases, the J end lost 3 bases, and 9 bases lay between the germline ends. Germline V CDR1 and CDR2: LNHDA, SQIVND (reference sequence). The CDR3 sequence is 13 residues long. Here the CDR3 reads CASSNSGYYGYTF. The CDR3 region has the DNA TGTGCCAGTAGTAACTCCGGGTACTATGGCTACACCTTC.